Here is one T cell receptor beta chain with its context. Its antigen is currently unknown. All donors came from Russia, were Caucasian and healthy, and spanned ages about 6 to 90. This entry is derived from a study of blood T cells in healthy people across ages. Study findings and constraints: Naive T cell percentage strongly correlated with TCR beta diversity.

CDR3 length equals 14 residues. With 6 bases removed from V and 4 bases from J, the gap between germline ends came to 15 bases. A second PCR, run for about 7 to 11 cycles, used a sample-barcoded 5' primer plus a J-beta primer mix. The template-switch adaptor, which had 12 random nucleotides, put a tag on each cDNA molecule. Every sample gave at least 2.5 million paired-end reads containing CDR3. TCRdb processed the 5' RACE reads anew with MiXCR; each CDR3 protein has one entry. The table lists about 1.4 million distinct CDR3 sequences, 45% to 70% of them singletons. The TCR was taken from a man aged 18 to 29 in good health. Sequencing used blood. The J gene is TRBJ1-1, the V gene TRBV12-3 or TRBV12-4, with D tentatively TRBD1 (5 bases). The CDR3 region is CASRGRGWGTEAFF. The CDR3, as DNA: TGTGCCAGCAGGGGGCGGGGTTGGGGCACTGAAGCTTTCTTT.